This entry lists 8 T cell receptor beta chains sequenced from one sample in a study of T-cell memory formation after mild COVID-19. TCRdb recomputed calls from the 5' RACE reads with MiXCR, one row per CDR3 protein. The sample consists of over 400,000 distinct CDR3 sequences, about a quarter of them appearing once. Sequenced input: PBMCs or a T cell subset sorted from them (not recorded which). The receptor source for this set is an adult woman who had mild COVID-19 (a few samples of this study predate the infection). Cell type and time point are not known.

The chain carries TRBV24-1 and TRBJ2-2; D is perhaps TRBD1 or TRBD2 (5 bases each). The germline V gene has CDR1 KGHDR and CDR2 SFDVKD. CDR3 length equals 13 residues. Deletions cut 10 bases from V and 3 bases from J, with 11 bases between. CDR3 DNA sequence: TGTGCCACAGCGGACACGTACACCGGGGAGCTGTTTTTT. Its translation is CATADTYTGELFF.

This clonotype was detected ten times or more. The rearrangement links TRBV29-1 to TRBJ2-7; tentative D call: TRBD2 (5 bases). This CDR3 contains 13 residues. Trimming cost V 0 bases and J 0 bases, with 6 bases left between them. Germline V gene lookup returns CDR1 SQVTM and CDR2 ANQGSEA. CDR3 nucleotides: TGCAGCGTTGAAGACGGAGGCTCCTACGAGCAGTACTTC. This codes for CSVEDGGSYEQYF.

The CDR3 spells CSVGGTSGETQYF. The CDR3, as DNA: TGCAGCGTGGGTGGGACTAGCGGGGAGACCCAGTACTTC. The chain employs TRBV29-1 and TRBJ2-5; 12 bases are shared with TRBD2. This CDR3 contains 13 residues. The germline CDR1 and CDR2 sequences are SQVTM and ANQGSEA. V gave up 6 bases and J gave up 5 bases; unmatched junction bases: 4.

CDR3 DNA sequence: TGTGCCAGCAGCCCAACGGGACTAGCGTCCACCGGGGAGCTGTTTTTT. Residues: CASSPTGLASTGELFF. The J gene is TRBJ2-2, the V gene TRBV7-9, with TRBD2 matching 10 bases. V gave up 5 bases and J gave up 4 bases; unmatched junction bases: 7. CDR3 length: 16 residues. Germline V gene sequence: CDR1 SEHNR, CDR2 FQNEAQ (reference sequence).

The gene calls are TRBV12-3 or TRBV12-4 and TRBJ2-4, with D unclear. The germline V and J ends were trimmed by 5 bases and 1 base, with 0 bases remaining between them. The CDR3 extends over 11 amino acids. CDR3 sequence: CASSAKNIQYF. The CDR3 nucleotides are TGTGCCAGCAGTGCCAAAAACATTCAGTACTTC.

CDR3 residues: CASRYGQTNYGYTF. Here the CDR3 DNA reads TGTGCCAGCAGATACGGACAGACTAACTATGGCTACACCTTC. V is TRBV6-5 and J is TRBJ1-2; D is possibly TRBD1 (6 bases). Germline V gives CDR1 MNHEY, CDR2 SVGAGI. Trimming took off 6 bases at V and 0 bases at J, with 11 bases between the two ends. The CDR3 runs 14 residues.

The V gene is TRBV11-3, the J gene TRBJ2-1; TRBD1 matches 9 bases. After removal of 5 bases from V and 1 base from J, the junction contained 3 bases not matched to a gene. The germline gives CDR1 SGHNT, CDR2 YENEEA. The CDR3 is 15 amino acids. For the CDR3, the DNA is TGTGCCAGCAGCGATGGGACAGGGTCCTACAATGAGCAGTTCTTC. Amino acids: CASSDGTGSYNEQFF. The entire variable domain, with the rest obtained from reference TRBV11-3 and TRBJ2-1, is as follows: EAGVVQSPRYKIIEKKQPVAFWCNPISGHNTLYWYLQNLGQGPELLIRYENEEAVDDSQLPKDRFSAERLKGVDSTLKIQPAELGDSAVYLCASSDGTGSYNEQFFGPGTRLTVL.

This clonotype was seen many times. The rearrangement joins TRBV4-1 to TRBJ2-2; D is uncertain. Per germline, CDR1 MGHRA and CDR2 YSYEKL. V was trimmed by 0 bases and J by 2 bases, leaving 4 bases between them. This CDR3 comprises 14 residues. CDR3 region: CASSQDRNTGELFF. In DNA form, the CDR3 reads TGCGCCAGCAGCCAAGACCGCAACACCGGGGAGCTGTTTTTT.